The 5 T cell receptor beta chains reported below all come from one sample, sequenced in a study of T cells and Merkel cell carcinoma outcomes. Sequencing used immunoSEQ multiplex PCR; TCRdb keeps in-frame clones, though not all of them. The sample has some 19,000 clones; approximately 80% are singletons. The sequencing sample was made of tumor tissue from Merkel cell carcinoma. The receptors shown here come from a human donor with Merkel cell carcinoma.

The gene calls are TRBV10-2 and TRBJ2-2; 9 bases fit TRBD2. After removal of 6 bases from V and 6 bases from J, the junction contained 8 bases not matched to a gene. Germline V gives CDR1 WSHSY, CDR2 SAAADI. The CDR3 sequence is 15 residues long. The CDR3 spells CASRSSGGPAGELFF. CDR3 in DNA: TGCGCCAGCAGAAGTAGCGGGGGCCCGGCCGGGGAGCTGTTTTTT.

The chain recombines TRBV6-1 with TRBJ2-7; unclear D gene. The germline gives CDR1 MNHNS, CDR2 SASEGT. The CDR3 is 10 amino acids. Trimming shortened V by 10 bases and J by 3 bases, and 7 bases separated the two germline ends. This CDR3 is CATENYEQYF. In DNA form, the CDR3 reads TGTGCCACCGAAAACTACGAGCAGTACTTC.

CDR3 protein: CAISETTGETEAFF. CDR3 bases: TGTGCCATCAGTGAGACAACAGGGGAGACTGAAGCTTTCTTT. This chain links TRBV10-3 with TRBJ1-1; 7 bases agree with TRBD1. This CDR3 is 14 amino acids long. With 2 bases clipped from V and 5 bases from J, the junction kept 5 bases outside the gene matches. Germline V gene sequence: CDR1 ENHRY, CDR2 SYGVKD.

J is TRBJ1-1 and V is TRBV2; TRBD1 agrees at 12 bases. CDR3 length: 18 amino acids. Germline V gene lookup returns CDR1 SNHLY and CDR2 FYNNEI. After removal of 6 bases from V and 0 bases from J, the junction contained 11 bases not matched to a gene. The CDR3 protein is CASRTPRDRGPMNTEAFF. CDR3 nucleotide sequence: TGTGCCAGCAGAACTCCACGGGACAGGGGGCCCATGAACACTGAAGCTTTCTTT.

The chain is built from TRBV19 and TRBJ1-5; a possible D gene is TRBD1 (5 bases). The V gene's germline CDR1 is LNHDA and CDR2 SQIVND (reference sequence). Deletions cut 7 bases from V and 0 bases from J, with 19 bases between. The CDR3 spans 17 residues. In DNA form, the CDR3 reads TGTGCCAGTAAGGGTGGATCTGGGACCTATAGCAATCAGCCCCAGCATTTT. Its translation is CASKGGSGTYSNQPQHF.